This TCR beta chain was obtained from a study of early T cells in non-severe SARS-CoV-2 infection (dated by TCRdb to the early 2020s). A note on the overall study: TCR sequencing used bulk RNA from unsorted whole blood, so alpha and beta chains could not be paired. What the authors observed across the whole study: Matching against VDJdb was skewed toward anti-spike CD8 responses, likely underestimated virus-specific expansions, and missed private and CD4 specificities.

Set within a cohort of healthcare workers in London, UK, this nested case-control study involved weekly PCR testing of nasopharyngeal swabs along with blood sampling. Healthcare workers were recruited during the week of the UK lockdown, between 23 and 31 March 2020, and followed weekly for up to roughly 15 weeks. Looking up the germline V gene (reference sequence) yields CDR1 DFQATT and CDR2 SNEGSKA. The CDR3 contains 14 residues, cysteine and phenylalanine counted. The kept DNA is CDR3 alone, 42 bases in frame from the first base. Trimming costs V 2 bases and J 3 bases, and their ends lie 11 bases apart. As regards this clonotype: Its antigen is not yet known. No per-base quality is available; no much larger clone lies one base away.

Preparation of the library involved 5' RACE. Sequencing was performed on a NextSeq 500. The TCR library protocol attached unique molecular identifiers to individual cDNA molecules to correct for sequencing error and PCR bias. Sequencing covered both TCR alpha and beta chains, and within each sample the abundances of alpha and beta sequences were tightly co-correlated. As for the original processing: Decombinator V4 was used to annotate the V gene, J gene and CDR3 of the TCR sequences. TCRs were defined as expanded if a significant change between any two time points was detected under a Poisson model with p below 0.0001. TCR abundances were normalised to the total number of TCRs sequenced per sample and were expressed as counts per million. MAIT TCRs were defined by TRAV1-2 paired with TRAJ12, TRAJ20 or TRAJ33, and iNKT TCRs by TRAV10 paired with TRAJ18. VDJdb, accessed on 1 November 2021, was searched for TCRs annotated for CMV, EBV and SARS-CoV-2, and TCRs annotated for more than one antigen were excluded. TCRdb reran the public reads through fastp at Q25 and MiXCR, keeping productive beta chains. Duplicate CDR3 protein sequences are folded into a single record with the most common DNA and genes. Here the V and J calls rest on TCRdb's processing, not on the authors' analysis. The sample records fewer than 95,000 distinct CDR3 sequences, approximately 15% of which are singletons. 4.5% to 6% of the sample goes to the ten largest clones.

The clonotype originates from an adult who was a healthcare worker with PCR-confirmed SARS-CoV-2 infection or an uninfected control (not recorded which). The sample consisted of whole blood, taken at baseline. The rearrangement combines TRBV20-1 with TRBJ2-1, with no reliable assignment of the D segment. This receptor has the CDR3 CSARKADLYNEQFF. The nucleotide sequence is TGCAGTGCTAGAAAGGCGGACCTCTACAATGAGCAGTTCTTC.